This is a list of T cell receptor beta chains from one sample in a study of CD8+ T cells in alopecia areata. Assay: immunoSEQ multiplex PCR; the TCRdb copy retains only in-frame clones and omits some. The table includes 110,000 to 150,000 clones, 62% detected once. Sequencing was performed on CD8+ T cells sorted from blood. The receptor set was obtained from a human donor in good health. Both conserved end residues are part of each CDR3. A D gene is named only where the DNA matches it firmly. Clone size is given for some rows only: seen once, a few or many times, or a class if the clone is expanded.

clone size: once; V gene: TRBV29-1; D gene: -; J gene: TRBJ1-2; CDR3 DNA: TGCAGCGTTGAAGCCAGGAGCGGCTACACCTTC; CDR3 protein: CSVEARSGYTF
clone size: -; V gene: TRBV13; D gene: -; J gene: TRBJ1-5; CDR3 DNA: TGTGCCAGCAGCAGCGGCAATCAGCCCCAGCATTTT; CDR3 protein: CASSSGNQPQHF
clone size: -; V gene: TRBV6-5; D gene: -; J gene: TRBJ2-7; CDR3 DNA: TGTGCCACCCGGTGGGGAAACGACGAGCAGTACTTC; CDR3 protein: CATRWGNDEQYF
clone size: -; V gene: TRBV15; D gene: -; J gene: TRBJ2-7; CDR3 DNA: TGTGCCACCAGCAGAGGATTAGCCTCCTCCTACGAGCAGTACTTC; CDR3 protein: CATSRGLASSYEQYF
clone size: -; V gene: TRBV4-1; D gene: -; J gene: TRBJ2-4; CDR3 DNA: TGCGCCAGCAGCCAACGTAGCGGACTAGCCAAAAACATTCAGTACTTC; CDR3 protein: CASSQRSGLAKNIQYF
clone size: few; V gene: TRBV29-1; D gene: -; J gene: TRBJ2-5; CDR3 DNA: TGCAGCGTTCCCCTTTGGCAAGACCAAGAGACCCAGTACTTC; CDR3 protein: CSVPLWQDQETQYF
clone size: once; V gene: TRBV7-9; D gene: -; J gene: TRBJ2-2; CDR3 DNA: TGTGCCAGCAGCTTAGAGGACAGCACCGGGGAGCTGTTTTTT; CDR3 protein: CASSLEDSTGELFF
clone size: -; V gene: TRBV29-1; D gene: TRBD1; J gene: TRBJ1-2; CDR3 DNA: TGCAGCGTTGAGCGACAGGGCGCGAACTATGGCTACACCTTC; CDR3 protein: CSVERQGANYGYTF
clone size: -; V gene: TRBV7-9; D gene: TRBD2; J gene: TRBJ2-5; CDR3 DNA: TGTGCCAGTAGTCCGAGACTAGCGCAAGAGACCCAGTACTTC; CDR3 protein: CASSPRLAQETQYF
clone size: -; V gene: TRBV4-1; D gene: TRBD2; J gene: TRBJ2-5; CDR3 DNA: TGCGCCAGCAGCCAAGGGCGACTAGCGGGAGAAGGGGTAGAGACCCAGTACTTC; CDR3 protein: CASSQGRLAGEGVETQYF
clone size: few; V gene: TRBV7-9; D gene: -; J gene: TRBJ1-1; CDR3 DNA: TGTGCCAGCGCCGCTTTTGAAGCTTTCTTT; CDR3 protein: CASAAFEAFF
clone size: few; V gene: TRBV11-2; D gene: TRBD1; J gene: TRBJ2-3; CDR3 DNA: TGTGCCAGCAGGACTGGGGACAGAATTAGCACAGATACGCAGTATTTT; CDR3 protein: CASRTGDRISTDTQYF
clone size: -; V gene: TRBV7-9; D gene: -; J gene: TRBJ1-4; CDR3 DNA: TGTGCCAGCAGCCTACCCAAGGGGATCACTAATGAAAAACTGTTTTTT; CDR3 protein: CASSLPKGITNEKLFF
clone size: few; V gene: TRBV29-1; D gene: -; J gene: TRBJ2-1; CDR3 DNA: TGCAGCGTTGTGTTCTTCACTGAGCAGTTCTTC; CDR3 protein: CSVVFFTEQFF
clone size: -; V gene: TRBV13; D gene: -; J gene: TRBJ2-1; CDR3 DNA: TGTGCCAGCAGCTTCTTAGCCTATGAGCAGTTCTTC; CDR3 protein: CASSFLAYEQFF
clone size: -; V gene: TRBV11-1; D gene: -; J gene: TRBJ2-7; CDR3 DNA: TGTGCCAGCAGCTACAACCCCGGGTACGAGCAGTACTTC; CDR3 protein: CASSYNPGYEQYF
clone size: -; V gene: TRBV10-3; D gene: TRBD2; J gene: TRBJ2-1; CDR3 DNA: TGTGCCATCAGACCCCTCCTAGCGGGAGATGAGCAGTTCTTC; CDR3 protein: CAIRPLLAGDEQFF
clone size: -; V gene: TRBV25-1; D gene: -; J gene: TRBJ2-2; CDR3 DNA: TGTGCCAGCAGACGGTCCGGGGAGCTGTTTTTT; CDR3 protein: CASRRSGELFF
clone size: -; V gene: TRBV11-3; D gene: TRBD2; J gene: TRBJ2-1; CDR3 DNA: TGTGCCAGCAGCTTAGATCTAAGCGGGGATTTAGGGGAGCAGTTCTTC; CDR3 protein: CASSLDLSGDLGEQFF
clone size: -; V gene: TRBV5-1; D gene: TRBD1; J gene: TRBJ2-5; CDR3 DNA: TGCGCCAGCAGCTCAAGCTCGATGACAGGGCAAGAGACCCAGTACTTC; CDR3 protein: CASSSSSMTGQETQYF
clone size: -; V gene: TRBV15; D gene: -; J gene: TRBJ1-1; CDR3 DNA: TGTGCCACGACGCAGGGGACTGAAGCTTTCTTT; CDR3 protein: CATTQGTEAFF
clone size: -; V gene: TRBV2; D gene: -; J gene: TRBJ2-6; CDR3 DNA: TGTGCCAGCAGTGAGGGAGGGGGGACAGGACCCTCTGGGGCCAACGTCCTGACTTTC; CDR3 protein: CASSEGGGTGPSGANVLTF
clone size: -; V gene: TRBV11-2; D gene: -; J gene: TRBJ2-7; CDR3 DNA: TGTGCCAGCAGCTTAGCGGGAAAGGGGTCCTTC; CDR3 protein: CASSLAGKGSF
clone size: once; V gene: TRBV10-3; D gene: -; J gene: TRBJ1-5; CDR3 DNA: TGTGCCACCAAAGGCGGGGCCGGGCTCAATCAGCCCCAGCATTTT; CDR3 protein: CATKGGAGLNQPQHF
clone size: -; V gene: TRBV10-3; D gene: -; J gene: TRBJ2-7; CDR3 DNA: TGTGCCATCAGTGAGTCTGGCGCCGGCCCTTCCTACGAGCAGTACTTC; CDR3 protein: CAISESGAGPSYEQYF
clone size: -; V gene: TRBV28; D gene: -; J gene: TRBJ2-1; CDR3 DNA: TGTGCCAGCAGTTCCAACAATGAGCAGTTCTTC; CDR3 protein: CASSSNNEQFF
clone size: few; V gene: TRBV14; D gene: TRBD1; J gene: TRBJ2-2; CDR3 DNA: TGTGCCAGCAGCTCCGGGACAGGGTTTTGGGAGCTGTTTTTT; CDR3 protein: CASSSGTGFWELFF
clone size: -; V gene: TRBV19; D gene: TRBD2; J gene: TRBJ2-1; CDR3 DNA: TGTGCCAGTAGTATCCTAGCGGCGGGCGACAATGAGCAGTTCTTC; CDR3 protein: CASSILAAGDNEQFF
clone size: -; V gene: TRBV14; D gene: -; J gene: TRBJ2-7; CDR3 DNA: TGTGCCAGCAGCCAGTATAGCGAATTACCCGAGCAGTACTTC; CDR3 protein: CASSQYSELPEQYF
clone size: few; V gene: TRBV27; D gene: TRBD2; J gene: TRBJ2-7; CDR3 DNA: TGTGCCAGCAGCCTAGCGGGTAGCTCCTACGAGCAGTACTTC; CDR3 protein: CASSLAGSSYEQYF
clone size: -; V gene: TRBV7-3; D gene: TRBD2; J gene: TRBJ2-2; CDR3 DNA: TGTGCCAGCAGCCTTGAGCCGGGACTAGCGGGAGCCGGGGAGCTGTTTTTT; CDR3 protein: CASSLEPGLAGAGELFF
clone size: -; V gene: TRBV29-1; D gene: -; J gene: TRBJ2-7; CDR3 DNA: TGCAGCGTTGAAGACGGAACTAGTGCCGAGCAGTACTTC; CDR3 protein: CSVEDGTSAEQYF
clone size: once; V gene: TRBV19; D gene: TRBD1; J gene: TRBJ1-5; CDR3 DNA: TGTGCCAGTAGCCGATCCGGGACAGGTAGCAATCAGCCCCAGCATTTT; CDR3 protein: CASSRSGTGSNQPQHF
clone size: -; V gene: TRBV29-1; D gene: TRBD2; J gene: TRBJ2-1; CDR3 DNA: TGCAGCGACCTGACTAGCGGGAACTACAATGAGCAGTTCTTC; CDR3 protein: CSDLTSGNYNEQFF
clone size: -; V gene: TRBV4-1; D gene: TRBD2; J gene: TRBJ2-1; CDR3 DNA: TGCGCCAGCAGCCAAGATAGTGGACTAGCGGGCAATGAGCAGTTCTTC; CDR3 protein: CASSQDSGLAGNEQFF
clone size: few; V gene: TRBV29-1; D gene: -; J gene: TRBJ2-1; CDR3 DNA: TGCAGCGCTCGGGACCCCTATACCTACAATGAGCAGTTCTTC; CDR3 protein: CSARDPYTYNEQFF
clone size: -; V gene: TRBV7-9; D gene: TRBD2; J gene: TRBJ2-7; CDR3 DNA: TGTGCCAGCAGCTTAGCGGGACTAGAGGTCTACGAGCAGTACTTC; CDR3 protein: CASSLAGLEVYEQYF
clone size: -; V gene: TRBV4-1; D gene: -; J gene: TRBJ2-1; CDR3 DNA: TGCGCCAGCAGCCAAGGGGTTAGTGGGAATGAGCAGTTCTTC; CDR3 protein: CASSQGVSGNEQFF
clone size: few; V gene: TRBV6-1; D gene: TRBD1; J gene: TRBJ2-7; CDR3 DNA: TGTGCCAGCAGTCAAGGGACAGGGACCCCCTACGAGCAGTACTTC; CDR3 protein: CASSQGTGTPYEQYF
clone size: few; V gene: TRBV7-9; D gene: -; J gene: TRBJ2-7; CDR3 DNA: TGTGCCAGCAGCTTACATCCAGGAGATATCGGCTACGAGCAGTACTTC; CDR3 protein: CASSLHPGDIGYEQYF
clone size: -; V gene: TRBV6-1; D gene: TRBD2; J gene: TRBJ2-3; CDR3 DNA: TGTGCCAGCAGTGAAGACGTAGCGGGGGCCACAGATACGCAGTATTTT; CDR3 protein: CASSEDVAGATDTQYF